This entry lists 21 T cell receptor beta chains sequenced from one sample in a study of cytotoxic CD8 clonotypes in ibrutinib-treated CLL. Sequenced by immunoSEQ multiplex PCR; TCRdb stores in-frame clones only, minus some. The table includes some 17,000 clones, approximately 61% detected once. The input for sequencing was PBMCs, taken after 12 months of ibrutinib treatment. The receptor source for this set is a human donor with chronic lymphocytic leukemia.

The rearrangement joins TRBV18 to TRBJ2-1; 8 bases agree with TRBD2. The germline V gene has CDR1 KGHSH and CDR2 LQKENI. This CDR3 region has 17 residues. With V trimmed by 6 bases and J by 0 bases, 10 bases remained unmatched. The CDR3 nucleotides are TGTGCCAGCTCGCTTGCCTTAGCGGGGAGCTCCTACAATGAGCAGTTCTTC. Translation: CASSLALAGSSYNEQFF.

This clone appeared once. V usage is TRBV5-1 and J usage is TRBJ2-7, with 9 positions matching TRBD1. The germline gives CDR1 SGHRS, CDR2 YFSETQ. This CDR3 has 15 residues. V trimming: 0 bases; J trimming: 7 bases; junction bases outside the gene matches: 8. The CDR3: CASSLGDREGREQYF. The CDR3 bases are TGCGCCAGCAGCTTGGGGGACAGGGAAGGTAGGGAGCAGTACTTC. Full variable domain (rest looked up from reference TRBV5-1 and TRBJ2-7): KAGVTQTPRYLIKTRGQQVTLSCSPISGHRSVSWYQQTPGQGLQFLFEYFSETQRNKGNFPGRFSGRQFSNSRSEMNVSTLELGDSALYLCASSLGDREGREQYFGPGTRLTVT.

The chain links TRBV18 to TRBJ2-7; TRBD1 matches at 11 bases. Germline trimming cut 0 bases from V and 6 bases from J; bases unmatched to any gene: 1. The CDR3 is made up of 14 amino acids. Germline V gene sequence: CDR1 KGHSH, CDR2 LQKENI. The CDR3 spells CASSPPGTGGEQYF. The CDR3 DNA is TGTGCCAGCTCACCACCCGGGACAGGGGGCGAGCAGTACTTC.

The V call is TRBV28, the J call TRBJ2-3; D might be TRBD2 (5 bases). V was trimmed by 4 bases and J by 2 bases, leaving 16 bases between them. In germline, CDR1 is MDHEN, CDR2 SYDVKM. The CDR3 extends over 16 amino acids. The DNA of the CDR3 is TGTGCCAGCAGTTACGGGCCCGCCGGGGACACAGATACGCAGTATTTT. Its translation: CASSYGPAGDTDTQYF.

This clone appeared a few times. V gene TRBV10-1 combines with J gene TRBJ2-7; no definite D call. The CDR3 consists of 14 residues. The V end was cut by 0 bases, the J end by 1 base, with 7 bases between. CDR1 is WNHNN, CDR2 SYGVQD, per germline (reference sequence). This chain's CDR3 is CASSESRYSYEQYF. CDR3 DNA: TGCGCCAGCAGTGAGTCGAGATATTCCTACGAGCAGTACTTC.

This chain connects TRBV29-1 to TRBJ2-2; weak D call: TRBD1 (8 bases). CDR1 SQVTM and CDR2 ANQGSEA come from the germline V gene. V was pared by 7 bases and J by 5 bases, with 14 bases between. CDR3 length: 13 amino acids. The DNA for the CDR3 is TGCAGCGCAGACAGGGGAGGGACCGGGGAGCTGTTTTTT. It is translated as CSADRGGTGELFF.

This clone was observed a few times. Written as DNA, the CDR3 is TGTGCCTGGGATGGGGCTAGCGGGTTGGAGCAGTACTTC. Its protein is CAWDGASGLEQYF. The chain employs TRBV30 and TRBJ2-7, with 8 bases aligning to TRBD2. The ends lost 5 bases at V and 7 bases at J; junction bases unmatched: 10. The CDR3 loop spans 13 amino acids. Per the germline V gene, CDR1 is GTSNPN and CDR2 is SVGIG (reference sequence).

The rearrangement joins TRBV28 to TRBJ1-5, with 7 bases that match TRBD1. Germline V gene sequence: CDR1 MDHEN, CDR2 SYDVKM. With V trimmed by 6 bases and J by 6 bases, 11 bases remained unmatched. CDR3 length: 15 residues. In nucleotides, the CDR3 is TGTGCCAGCAGCCCCGCAGACAGGGAAGCTCAGCCCCAGCATTTT. This sequence encodes CASSPADREAQPQHF.

CDR3 region: CASSERGRGTSGTYEQYF. Written as DNA, the CDR3 is TGTGCCAGCAGTGAACGTGGCAGGGGGACTAGCGGGACCTACGAGCAGTACTTC. The chain combines TRBV2 with TRBJ2-7, with 13 nucleotides matching TRBD2. Germline assignment: CDR1 SNHLY and CDR2 FYNNEI. The CDR3 spans 18 residues. Trimming at V came to 2 bases and at J to 2 bases, leaving 9 bases not matched to a gene.

This clone has more than one count but fewer than ten. The V and J genes are TRBV6-1 and TRBJ1-2, with a possible D match to TRBD1 (5 bases). CDR1 and CDR2 (germline): MNHNS, SASEGT. The ends were cut back, 3 bases at V and 7 bases at J, with 9 bases in the middle. The CDR3 is 12 residues long. CDR3 sequence reads: CASSDLGGGYTF. In nucleotides, the CDR3 is TGTGCCAGCAGTGATTTGGGGGGTGGCTACACCTTC.

This clone was counted only a few times. The chain combines TRBV7-9 with TRBJ1-1; D is ambiguous. This CDR3 has 16 residues. CDR1 and CDR2 from the germline V gene are SEHNR and FQNEAQ (reference sequence). The V gene lost 5 bases and the J gene lost 1 base, with 17 bases spanning the gap. The CDR3 is CASSGEVGFSNTEAFF. CDR3 nucleotide sequence: TGTGCCAGCAGCGGTGAAGTCGGGTTTTCGAACACTGAAGCTTTCTTT.

As regards this clone: Its ends do not fully match the called genes, so a read error is possible. The chain joins TRBV7-9 to TRBJ2-5; no definite D call. The CDR3 has 13 residues. Germline V gene sequence: CDR1 SEHNR, CDR2 FQNEAQ (reference sequence). CDR3 bases: TGTGCCGGCAGCCCTCCAAGCGTAGAGACCCAGTACTTC. It codes for CAGSPPSVETQYF.

The chain recombines TRBV2 with TRBJ2-7, with D possibly matching TRBD2 (6 bases). Trimming shortened V by 6 bases and J by 4 bases, and 13 bases separated the two germline ends. This CDR3 is 13 amino acids long. Per germline, CDR1 SNHLY and CDR2 FYNNEI. In nucleotides, the CDR3 is TGTGCCAGCAGATCGGGAGCAGGTTACGAGCAGTACTTC. Translated, it gives CASRSGAGYEQYF.

The chain couples TRBV19 to TRBJ1-2; D is unresolved. V was pared by 6 bases and J by 2 bases, with 22 bases between. The germline V gene encodes CDR1 LNHDA and CDR2 SQIVND (reference sequence). The CDR3 has 17 residues. CDR3 DNA: TGTGCCAGTAGAGCGGCCGGCAGACCCAGCCTAAACTATGGCTACACCTTC. It encodes CASRAAGRPSLNYGYTF.

The chain recombines TRBV19 with TRBJ2-2, with D possibly TRBD2 on 5 matching bases. V was shortened by 7 bases and J by 4 bases, with 19 bases between the two germline ends. The CDR3 loop spans 16 amino acids. Germline V gene data show CDR1 as LNHDA and CDR2 as SQIVND (reference sequence). CDR3 nucleotides: TGTGCCAGTACACCCAAAGGAGGATCGGGCACCGGGGAGCTGTTTTTT. Translation gives CASTPKGGSGTGELFF.

The chain carries TRBV2 and TRBJ2-3; D is possibly TRBD1 or TRBD2 (6 bases each). From germline, CDR1 is SNHLY and CDR2 FYNNEI. CDR3 size: 15 residues. V lost 6 bases to trimming and J lost 5 bases, with 18 bases between them. The CDR3 region is CASRGIRGQEDTQYF. In nucleotides, the CDR3 is TGTGCCAGCAGAGGAATCCGGGGGCAAGAAGATACGCAGTATTTT. Variable domain in full (rest from reference TRBV2 and TRBJ2-3): EPEVTQTPSHQVTQMGQEVILRCVPISNHLYFYWYRQILGQKVEFLVSFYNNEISEKSEIFDDQFSVERPDGSNFTLKIRSTKLEDSAMYFCASRGIRGQEDTQYFGPGTRLTVL.

V usage is TRBV19 and J usage is TRBJ2-4; 14 nucleotides match TRBD2. Germline CDR1 is LNHDA and CDR2 is SQIVND (reference sequence). The J segment lost 0 bases and the V segment lost 4 bases, leaving 8 bases of the junction unmatched. The CDR3 consists of 19 residues. The CDR3 protein is CASSSRLAGGLKAKNIQYF. The CDR3 DNA is TGTGCCAGTAGTAGCAGACTAGCGGGAGGGCTGAAAGCCAAAAACATTCAGTACTTC.

The chain couples TRBV7-9 to TRBJ2-1, with D unresolved. This CDR3 comprises 16 residues. Germline CDR1 SEHNR, CDR2 FQNEAQ (reference sequence). V was pared by 1 base and J by 0 bases, with 10 bases between. CDR3 DNA sequence: TGTGCCAGCAGCTTAGGGGCGATAAGCTCCTACAATGAGCAGTTCTTC. Translated: CASSLGAISSYNEQFF. Complete variable domain (other parts from reference TRBV7-9 and TRBJ2-1): DTGVSQNPRHKITKRGQNVTFRCDPISEHNRLYWYRQTLGQGPEFLTYFQNEAQLEKSRLLSDRFSAERPKGSFSTLEIQRTEQGDSAMYLCASSLGAISSYNEQFFGPGTRLTVL.

The CDR3: CASSFGLGREQFF. The CDR3 bases are TGTGCCAGCAGCTTCGGACTAGGGCGTGAGCAGTTCTTC. The chain has TRBV7-3 and TRBJ2-1, with TRBD2 identical over 7 bases. Germline CDR1 reads SGHTA; CDR2 reads FQGTGA. The CDR3 spans 13 residues. The junction had 5 bases not matched to a gene; V was cut back by 3 bases and J by 9 bases.

The CDR3 loop is CASSVAGGSYGYTF. CDR3 DNA: TGTGCCAGCAGCGTAGCAGGAGGTTCCTATGGCTACACCTTC. The rearrangement uses TRBV9 and TRBJ1-2; D unclear. The CDR3 has 14 residues. Germline CDR1 is SGDLS and CDR2 is YYNGEE. V lost 0 bases and J lost 4, with 10 bases in between.

The rearrangement joins TRBV19 to TRBJ2-1; tentatively, D is TRBD2 (5 bases). CDR1 and CDR2 from the germline V gene are LNHDA and SQIVND (reference sequence). CDR3 length equals 17 residues. V was pared by 5 bases and J by 3 bases, with 20 bases between. The CDR3: CASSLFWNGELYNEQFF. The CDR3 DNA is TGTGCCAGTAGTCTCTTCTGGAATGGGGAGCTCTACAATGAGCAGTTCTTC.